These T cell receptor beta chains were read from a single sample in a study of cytomegalovirus exposure and HLA in healthy donors. Data came from immunoSEQ multiplex PCR; TCRdb stores just in-frame clones and leaves some out. Altogether tens of thousands of clones are present, 81% being singletons, with the ten largest covering 2.5% to 3%. Material: PBMCs. The receptors come from a man aged 50 to 59 in good health and CMV-seronegative. The CDR3 runs from the conserved cysteine through the conserved F or W. A D gene is named only where the DNA matches it firmly. The size field is filled for only some rows; it gives once, few, many or a size class.

j_gene: TRBJ2-3; d_gene: -; abundance: -; v_gene: TRBV7-3; CDR3nt: TGTGCCAGCAGCTTAATTTCCGGCACAGATACGCAGTATTTT; CDR3aa: CASSLISGTDTQYF
j_gene: TRBJ2-2; d_gene: -; abundance: -; v_gene: TRBV6-1; CDR3nt: TGTGCCAGCAGTGAAAGCTCTGGTTTCACCGGGGAGCTGTTTTTT; CDR3aa: CASSESSGFTGELFF
j_gene: TRBJ2-6; d_gene: -; abundance: -; v_gene: TRBV19; CDR3nt: TGTGCCAGTATGCAGGTGGGAGCTGGGGCCAACGTCCTGACTTTC; CDR3aa: CASMQVGAGANVLTF
j_gene: TRBJ1-6; d_gene: TRBD1; abundance: -; v_gene: TRBV6-1; CDR3nt: TGTGCCAGCAGTCCGGACAGGTTTTCACCCCTCCACTTT; CDR3aa: CASSPDRFSPLHF
j_gene: TRBJ2-1; d_gene: -; abundance: -; v_gene: TRBV7-6; CDR3nt: TGTGCCAGCAGCCCTGGGGCAACTGAGTACAATGAGCAGTTCTTC; CDR3aa: CASSPGATEYNEQFF
j_gene: TRBJ2-1; d_gene: TRBD2; abundance: -; v_gene: TRBV7-9; CDR3nt: TGTGCCAGCAGCTCGCCAATTGGGACTAGCGGCAACAATGAGCAGTTCTTC; CDR3aa: CASSSPIGTSGNNEQFF
j_gene: TRBJ2-5; d_gene: TRBD2; abundance: -; v_gene: TRBV9; CDR3nt: TGTGCCAGCGCGCATAGCGGGAGCGGGCAAGAGACCCAGTACTTC; CDR3aa: CASAHSGSGQETQYF
j_gene: TRBJ1-3; d_gene: TRBD1; abundance: -; v_gene: TRBV7-6; CDR3nt: TGTGCCAGCAGCTTATATCCCCCGAGAAGGGGACAGGGGCTTACCTCTGGAAACACCATATATTTT; CDR3aa: CASSLYPPRRGQGLTSGNTIYF
j_gene: TRBJ2-1; d_gene: TRBD1; abundance: -; v_gene: TRBV6-5; CDR3nt: TGTGCCAGCAGTTACTCCGAAGGGACAGCTTACAATGAGCAGTTCTTC; CDR3aa: CASSYSEGTAYNEQFF
j_gene: TRBJ2-7; d_gene: TRBD1; abundance: -; v_gene: TRBV5-5; CDR3nt: TGTGCCAGCAGGGGCGGGACAGGTCTCTACGAGCAGTACTTC; CDR3aa: CASRGGTGLYEQYF
j_gene: TRBJ2-7; d_gene: TRBD1; abundance: few; v_gene: TRBV19; CDR3nt: TGTGCCAGTAGTCCCCTCCGGGACAGCCCCCTCTACGAGCAGTACTTC; CDR3aa: CASSPLRDSPLYEQYF
j_gene: TRBJ1-6; d_gene: -; abundance: -; v_gene: TRBV10-3; CDR3nt: TGTGCCATCGGGGATTCGGGAAATTCACCCCTCCACTTT; CDR3aa: CAIGDSGNSPLHF
j_gene: TRBJ2-1; d_gene: TRBD2; abundance: -; v_gene: TRBV29-1; CDR3nt: TGCAGCGTTGAGCCACCGGGACTAGTGCCCTACAATGAGCAGTTCTTC; CDR3aa: CSVEPPGLVPYNEQFF
j_gene: TRBJ2-5; d_gene: TRBD2; abundance: -; v_gene: TRBV9; CDR3nt: TGTGCCAGCAGCACCGGGGGGGAGACCCAGTACTTC; CDR3aa: CASSTGGETQYF
j_gene: TRBJ1-2; d_gene: TRBD1; abundance: -; v_gene: TRBV18; CDR3nt: TGTGCCAGCTCACCTGGACAGGGAACTAACTATGGCTACACCTTC; CDR3aa: CASSPGQGTNYGYTF
j_gene: TRBJ2-7; d_gene: TRBD2; abundance: few; v_gene: TRBV19; CDR3nt: TGTGCCAGTAGGCTGACTAGCGGCTACTACGAGCAGTACTTC; CDR3aa: CASRLTSGYYEQYF
j_gene: TRBJ2-5; d_gene: -; abundance: -; v_gene: TRBV11-3; CDR3nt: TGTGCCAGCAGCTTAGGAGAGAAAGAGACCCAGTACTTC; CDR3aa: CASSLGEKETQYF
j_gene: TRBJ1-2; d_gene: -; abundance: -; v_gene: TRBV7-2; CDR3nt: TGTGCCAGCAGCGATCTAAGAGGCTACACCTTC; CDR3aa: CASSDLRGYTF
j_gene: TRBJ2-2; d_gene: -; abundance: -; v_gene: TRBV10-3; CDR3nt: TGTGCCATCAGTGGAGGCCTCACCGGGGAGCTGTTTTTT; CDR3aa: CAISGGLTGELFF
j_gene: TRBJ1-3; d_gene: -; abundance: -; v_gene: TRBV4-1; CDR3nt: TGCGCCAGCAGCCAGTCTATCTATCGGGACATCAATAGGGACACCATATATTTT; CDR3aa: CASSQSIYRDINRDTIYF
j_gene: TRBJ1-5; d_gene: TRBD1; abundance: -; v_gene: TRBV28; CDR3nt: TGTGCCAGCAGTTTGGATGGGACAGGGGTCCAGCCCCAGCATTTT; CDR3aa: CASSLDGTGVQPQHF
j_gene: TRBJ2-5; d_gene: TRBD2; abundance: once; v_gene: TRBV28; CDR3nt: TGTGCCAGCAGCCCCGCCGGGTTTAGCGGGAGGTCAGAGACCCAGTACTTC; CDR3aa: CASSPAGFSGRSETQYF
j_gene: TRBJ2-3; d_gene: -; abundance: -; v_gene: TRBV27; CDR3nt: TGTGCCAGCAGTTTATCAGCGGGCACAGATACGCAGTATTTT; CDR3aa: CASSLSAGTDTQYF